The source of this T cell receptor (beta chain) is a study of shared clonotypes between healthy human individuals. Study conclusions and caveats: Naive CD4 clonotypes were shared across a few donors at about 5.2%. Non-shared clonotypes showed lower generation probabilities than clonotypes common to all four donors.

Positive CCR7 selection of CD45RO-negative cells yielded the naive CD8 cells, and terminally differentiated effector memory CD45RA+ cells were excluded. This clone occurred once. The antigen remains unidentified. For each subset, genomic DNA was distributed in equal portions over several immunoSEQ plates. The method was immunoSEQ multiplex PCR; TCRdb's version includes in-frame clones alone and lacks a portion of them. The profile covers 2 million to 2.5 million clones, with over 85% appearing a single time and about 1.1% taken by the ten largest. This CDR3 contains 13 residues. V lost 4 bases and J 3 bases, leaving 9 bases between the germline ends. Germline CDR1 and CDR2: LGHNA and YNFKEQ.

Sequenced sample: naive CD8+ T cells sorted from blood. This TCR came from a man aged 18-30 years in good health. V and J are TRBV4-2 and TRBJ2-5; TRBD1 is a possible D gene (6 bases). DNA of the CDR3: TGTGCCAGCAGCCCACCAGGGGAAGAGACCCAGTACTTC. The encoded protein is CASSPPGEETQYF.